One TCR beta chain is described in this entry. The data belong to a study of control samples from healthy donors and cancer patients. Profiling relied on immunoSEQ multiplex PCR, and the TCRdb table lists in-frame clones only, not all of them. The repertoire holds around 130,000 clones, about 90% seen once, with just over 7.5% in the top ten. V lost 6 bases and J 6 bases, leaving 9 bases between the germline ends. Germline V lookup: CDR1 MNHEY, CDR2 SVGEGT. The CDR3 loop spans 12 amino acids. V and J are TRBV6-2 or TRBV6-3 and TRBJ1-5; no clear D gene. The specimen sequenced was PBMCs. The sequence derives from a man over 45 with head and neck cancer. CDR3 sequence reads: CASSPGSQPQHF. DNA of the CDR3: TGTGCCAGCAGCCCCGGGAGTCAGCCCCAGCATTTT.